Each of the 9 T cell receptor beta chains below was sequenced from the same sample in a study of blood T cell repertoires in COVID-19. This table comes from immunoSEQ multiplex PCR, and its TCRdb copy is limited to in-frame clones, with some not included. The repertoire holds about 150,000 clones, with 65% to 80% as singletons. Sequencing was done on a sample of peripheral blood. Every receptor here comes from a man aged 60 to 75 with acute or convalescent COVID-19.

Here the CDR3 DNA reads TGTGCCAGTACCACCTGGGGACAGGGGAATCAGCCCCAGCATTTT. This encodes CASTTWGQGNQPQHF. The V call is TRBV19, the J call TRBJ1-5, with 10 nucleotides matching TRBD1. There are 15 residues in the CDR3. V was pared by 7 bases and J by 4 bases, with 7 bases of the junction left unmatched. Per the germline V gene, CDR1 is LNHDA and CDR2 is SQIVND (reference sequence).

The V call is TRBV2, the J call TRBJ2-5; 9 nucleotides match TRBD2. The CDR3 has 15 residues. Trimming at V came to 3 bases and at J to 5 bases, leaving 7 bases not matched to a gene. Germline assignment: CDR1 SNHLY and CDR2 FYNNEI. CDR3 sequence reads: CASSEGSGSLETQYF. CDR3 DNA sequence: TGTGCCAGCAGTGAGGGTAGCGGGAGTCTGGAGACCCAGTACTTC.

The chain joins TRBV5-4 to TRBJ1-2, with 9 nucleotides matching TRBD1. The CDR3 length is 14 residues. The germline CDR1 and CDR2 sequences are SGHNT and YYREEE (reference sequence). Trimming cost V 6 bases and J 4 bases; bases outside gene matches: 7. CDR3 nucleotides: TGTGCCAGCATCTTACAGGGGGCCGGCTATGGCTACACCTTC. It codes for CASILQGAGYGYTF.

This clone has just a few counts. The chain links TRBV4-2 to TRBJ1-5; TRBD1 might be the D (5 bases). The CDR3 spans 13 residues. Trimming took off 11 bases at V and 2 bases at J, with 13 bases between the two ends. Germline CDR1 and CDR2: LGHNA and YNFKEQ. The CDR3 sequence is CASRASGNQPQHF. CDR3 nucleotides: TGTGCCTCCAGGGCGTCGGGCAATCAGCCCCAGCATTTT.

This chain joins TRBV5-8 and TRBJ1-6; D perhaps matches TRBD1 (6 bases). V lost 6 bases, J lost 11 bases, and 12 bases lay in between. The CDR3 runs to 12 residues. Germline V gene data show CDR1 as SGHTS and CDR2 as YDEGEE. This chain's CDR3 is CASMLRGPPLHF. The CDR3 DNA is TGTGCCAGCATGCTGCGGGGGCCACCCCTCCACTTT. The entire variable domain, with the rest obtained from reference TRBV5-8 and TRBJ1-6, is as follows: EAGVTQSPTHLIKTRGQQATLRCSPISGHTSVYWYQQALGLGLQFLLWYDEGEERNRGNFPPRFSGRQFPNYSSELNVNALELEDSALYLCASMLRGPPLHFGNGTRLTVT.

The chain links TRBV6-5 to TRBJ2-1, with D unresolved. This CDR3 has 11 amino acids. Deletions cut 8 bases from V and 3 bases from J, with 5 bases between. Germline V gene data show CDR1 as MNHEY and CDR2 as SVGAGI. CDR3 bases: TGTGCCAGCCGCGACTACAATGAGCAGTTCTTC. Translating gives CASRDYNEQFF.

This sequence joins TRBV9 and TRBJ2-2; D possibly corresponds to TRBD2 (5 bases). The germline V gene has CDR1 SGDLS and CDR2 YYNGEE. The CDR3 runs to 16 residues. Trimming cost V 2 bases and J 7 bases, with 18 bases left between them. This chain's CDR3 is CASSVAGSPADGELFF. The CDR3 DNA is TGTGCCAGCAGCGTGGCGGGCAGCCCCGCGGACGGGGAGCTGTTTTTT.

This chain joins TRBV6-5 and TRBJ1-5, with 9 bases that match TRBD1. CDR3 length: 15 residues. Germline V CDR1 and CDR2: MNHEY, SVGAGI. V lost 5 bases and J lost 0; bases outside the gene matches: 2. As DNA, the CDR3 is TGTGCCAGCAGTAAACAGGGGGCTAGCAATCAGCCCCAGCATTTT. It translates to CASSKQGASNQPQHF.

The chain recombines TRBV6-5 with TRBJ1-4; TRBD1 might be the D (5 bases). The germline V gene encodes CDR1 MNHEY and CDR2 SVGAGI. V lost 10 bases to trimming and J lost 16 bases, with 25 bases between them. This CDR3 is 13 amino acids long. The CDR3 region is CATRRQGLIYWFF. Written as DNA, the CDR3 is TGTGCCACCCGCCGGCAGGGACTAATTTATTGGTTTTTT.